The entry below gives a single T cell receptor (beta chain) sequence along with its context. This clone was seen a few times. Its antigen target is currently unknown. The input lacks base qualities; no much larger clone sits a single base away. This entry comes from a study of cytomegalovirus exposure and HLA in healthy donors (TCRdb year 2017). In the study overall: According to an earlier analysis of 550 to 750 of the donors, 150 million to 200 million T cells yielded over 100 million unique TCR beta sequences and approximately 280 Gb of sequence data. Rather than drawing on any new phenotypic data, the later analysis identified candidate immune exposures from TCR beta sequences and the way those sequences occurred across donors. In an earlier analysis of 587 of the donors, high-throughput TCR beta sequencing was used to judge whether each TCR beta V gene segment behaved as functional or pseudogenic. Roughly 5 DR-DQ haplotypes were handled as single units for association and clustering, since linkage in the cohort was strong. The study profiled the T cell repertoires of some 610 subjects by immunosequencing and related them to cytomegalovirus serostatus. A later analysis re-analyzed previously published TCR beta repertoires from 650 to 800 donors and added high-resolution HLA genotyping to study TCR occurrence patterns. Donor age, sex, ethnicity and CMV serostatus were collected together with the repertoire data. Of the roughly 400 genotyped donors, approximately 83% fell in the genetic ancestry cluster associated with self-reported Caucasian donors. The study combined high-throughput TCR immunosequencing, statistical association of individual TCRs with disease status, and machine learning to predict cytomegalovirus infection status. An early release covering just under 650 HLA-typed donors comprised roughly 300 gigabases of sequencing data and tens of millions of unique TCR sequences. Every discovery cohort repertoire had been produced on one sequencing platform. Both class I and class II loci were covered by HLA typing, at four-digit resolution. A separate validation cohort of over 95 different subjects was used in addition to the approximately 670-subject first cohort. The number of donors typed differed by locus, with roughly 629-640 for A, B, C, DRB1 and DQB1, around 560 for DQA1, nearly 610 for DPA1, and roughly 450 for DPB1. A later genetic analysis used genome-wide SNP genotypes for about 60% of the roughly 700 donors, treating that subset as a discovery cohort. The study aimed to test whether signatures of past pathogen exposure could be identified by cataloging public T cell receptors. Across some 400 genotyped donors of the cohort, an average of roughly 230,000 unique TCR beta nucleotide sequences per donor were sequenced, and about a sixth of those sequences were non-productive. Points the paper makes about the study in general: At a false discovery rate of 0.05, a later analysis linked 16,000 or so TCR beta sequences to specific HLA alleles. A cluster of highly shared sequence variants was judged likely to represent a technical artifact of the sequencing pipeline. A later genetic analysis reported fewer N-insertions in productive TCRs among donors in an Asian-associated ancestry cluster than the roughly 690-donor mean. The only immune exposure information available for the cohort was CMV serostatus. Assigning TCR associations to individual alleles was difficult when HLA alleles, especially DR and DQ, strongly co-occurred. V-gene and J-gene trimming of TCR beta chains was associated with a missense DCLRE1C variant in a later genetic analysis, and the association was replicated in an independent cohort. Most TCR sequences were seen in very few donors, while some public TCRs were found in many individuals. An earlier analysis of around 500 of the donors showed that most TCR beta V segments appeared in productive rearrangements either about 87% or about 30% of the time, which broadly matched IMGT annotations. Because some donors lacked HLA typing at each locus, the association tests relied only on the typed subset. Only TCR beta chains were sequenced in this cohort, and the absence of alpha or paired-chain data limited detectable features. The classifier was reported to diagnose cytomegalovirus status with high specificity and sensitivity in both the original cohort and the validation cohort. In the study, around 150 TCR beta chains were listed as associated with cytomegalovirus. Linkage disequilibrium might explain the correlated functional status among segregating V segments, but an unknown experimental factor could not be excluded. In a later analysis, HLA-associated TCR beta chains showed more clonal expansion and lower generation probabilities than non-associated chains that were equally common. A later analysis found that most CMV-associated TCR beta chains appeared HLA-restricted, with HLA associations seemingly driven largely by CMV exposure. According to a later analysis, TCR association rates differed among HLA loci, with DRB1 alleles showing the most associated TCRs and HLA-C alleles showing the fewest. Some IMGT-functional V segments, including TRBV6-2 and TRBV6-3, could not be distinguished by the 87-base-pair reads and were therefore excluded. In vitro tests confirmed that a few of the cytomegalovirus-associated TCR beta chains recognize cytomegalovirus antigens. Presence/absence analyses assumed roughly uniform sequencing depth across donors, an assumption that may not hold. A later analysis reported that several top co-occurrence clusters appeared linked to parvovirus B19, influenza, CMV and Epstein-Barr virus. According to the authors, the approach could potentially be generalized to other disease states and immunological phenotypes. Over 15 rarely observed V segments, including chromosome 9 orphons, were excluded from the earlier analysis of approximately 500 of the donors because counts were too low. A further reported finding was that TCR beta sequences accurately predicted the HLA-A and HLA-B alleles for most subjects in the first cohort.

The CDR3 numbers 12 residues from cysteine through phenylalanine. Of all the DNA, just the CDR3 is kept, 36 bases in frame from base 1. CDR1 GTSNPN and CDR2 SVGIG are derived from the germline V gene (reference sequence). A distance of 8 bases separates the germline ends of V and J, which lose 3 bases and 3 bases respectively. The library was obtained by the immunoSEQ multiplex PCR assay. A mixture of 60 forward primers for TCR Vbeta segments and 13 reverse primers for TCR Jbeta segments was used in the multiplex PCR. The CDR3 region of rearranged TCR beta genes was amplified from genomic DNA by a multiplex PCR assay. On the Illumina HiSeq System, the amplified TCR beta libraries were sequenced as 87-base-pair reads. On the study's bioinformatics: A later analysis tallied around 80 million unique TCR beta chains across the roughly 610 repertoires, and approximately 11 million of those chains were shared by two or more donors. Raw reads were error-corrected and collapsed into unique sequences by a nearest-neighbor algorithm in which closely related sequences were merged to remove PCR and sequencing errors. V, D and J gene segments were assigned by aligning CDR3 sequences to IMGT reference sequences. For a sequence to be retained, a match of at least six nucleotides to both a V gene segment and a J gene segment was required. A rearrangement counted as productive if the CDR3 had no stop codons and remained in frame with V and J, and every other rearrangement counted as non-productive. CDR3 was defined by IMGT convention, running from the second conserved V-encoded cysteine to the conserved J-encoded phenylalanine. In an earlier analysis of around 540 of the donors, sequences lacking an unambiguous match to a single V gene segment were excluded. In an earlier analysis of several hundred of the donors, a V segment was called functional when productive rearrangements were above 56.7%, and segregating when the standard deviation between donors exceeded 5%. A statistical classification framework was built to diagnose cytomegalovirus status from the catalog of TCR beta chain sequences. In a later analysis, TCR nucleotide sequences were compared against IMGT/GENE-DB human TR gene sequences so that V and J genes could be assigned. The TCRdist pipeline was used in a later analysis to assign CDR3 sequences and most-parsimonious VDJ recombination scenarios. A later analysis defined each TCR beta chain by its CDR3 amino acid sequence plus V-gene family, and excluded reads lacking a unique V-gene family. A later analysis removed 500 to 650 highly shared, low-generation-probability nucleotide sequences to deal with suspected cross-contamination and a sequencing artifact. For each public chain, a later analysis derived a clonal expansion index from normalized ranks of inferred template counts within each repertoire. In a later analysis, generation probabilities were computed using a VDJ recombination model fitted to out-of-frame rearrangements, and the results were checked against IGoR. Hypergeometric tests were used in a later analysis to score TCR-TCR, TCR-HLA and TCR-CMV co-occurrence, with a repertoire-size bias correction applied to the TCR pairs. To estimate false discovery rates, a later analysis permuted the HLA or CMV assignments 20 times. In a later analysis, co-occurring TCRs were grouped using DBSCAN, and TCRdist sequence similarity was added for clustering within HLA-allele-positive subsets. For co-occurrence clustering, repertoires with fewer than 30,000 or more than 120,000 public chains were excluded, along with five repertoires with anomalous nucleotide sharing. The table comes from immuneACCESS by way of TCRdb, which keeps in-frame sequences with V and J called. Part of the clones is missing from these tables; in studies checked, under half for an unresolved V gene and the rest for unknown reasons. V and J calls and clone size follow that table, whereas D and trimming were derived from the DNA. Here the sample has about 220,000 clones; 60% to 80% occur a single time. The top ten clones comprise under 2% of the sample.

The cohort was made up of approximately 700 healthy bone marrow donors. Cohort members were all nominally healthy when sampled, although unrecorded immune exposures were likely present. The donor was CMV seronegative and was included in the group of a few hundred seronegative cohort members. A peripheral blood sample was collected from each donor, and TCR beta sequencing was performed on peripheral blood mononuclear cells. Genomic DNA extraction from the blood cell samples was performed with the Qiagen DNeasy Blood Extraction Kit. The sequenced sample was PBMCs. The origin of this receptor is a woman between 25 and 40 years old in good health and CMV-seronegative. Here the chain combines TRBV30 and TRBJ1-1; the D gene remains uncertain. The nucleotides are TGTGCCTGGAGCCCGAGGGACACTGAAGCTTTCTTT. The encoded protein is CAWSPRDTEAFF.